This T cell receptor beta chain was recovered during a study of vaccination and CD4 T cells after COVID-19. Sequencing of the DNA from cultured CD4+ T cells was carried out with the Oncomine TCR Beta short-read assay. TCRdb used MiXCR to reprocess the PCR reads, holding one entry per CDR3 protein. This table holds around 12,000 distinct CDR3 sequences, over 60% found once. Remarks on this clonotype: Antigen: not known.

The CDR3 length is 15 residues. Trimming stripped 1 base from V and 3 bases from J, with 10 bases between. Germline CDR1 is SGHTA and CDR2 is FQGNSA. Treatment described: approximately 10-day PBMC culture with coronavirus spike peptide pools or control peptides (ViraFEST assay). The chain joins TRBV7-2 to TRBJ1-5; D call uncertain. The sequencing sample was made of CD4+ T cells from blood, cultured in vitro. The sequence came from a human donor who had recovered from COVID-19. The CDR3 nucleotides read TGTGCCAGCAGCTTAGGGCGTCAGCCCAATCAGCCCCAGCATTTT. Translating it yields CASSLGRQPNQPQHF.